A selection of T cell receptor beta chains follows, all from one sample in a study of blood T cell repertoires in COVID-19. This table comes from immunoSEQ multiplex PCR, and its TCRdb copy is limited to in-frame clones, with some not included. The sample carries roughly 49,000 clones, more than 85% recorded once. Material for sequencing was peripheral blood. Receptors originate from a man aged 55 to 70 with COVID-19, enrolled during active disease. Each CDR3 is given with its conserved first and last residue. Each record gives: V gene, D gene, J gene, clone size, CDR3 DNA, CDR3 protein. A D gene is named only where the DNA matches it firmly. Clone size, where shown, is once, few, many, or a class for clones that have expanded.

TRBV2,NA,TRBJ2-2,once,TGTGCCAGCAGTGATAGCAGTCCGAGGCAAACCGGGGAGCTGTTTTTT,CASSDSSPRQTGELFF
TRBV7-2,NA,TRBJ1-5,NA,TGTGCCAACAAAGCCCAGGGCGGCAATCAGCCCCAGCATTTT,CANKAQGGNQPQHF
TRBV6-5,NA,TRBJ2-1,NA,TGTGCCAGCAGAAGAGACAGTTCCAACAATGAGCAGTTCTTC,CASRRDSSNNEQFF
TRBV18,NA,TRBJ2-3,NA,TGTGCCAGCTCACCACCAAAGGTAGCGACAGATACGCAGTATTTT,CASSPPKVATDTQYF
TRBV6-2/TRBV6-3,NA,TRBJ2-7,NA,TGTGCCAGCAGTGTAAGGGGCTCCCTATCCTACGAGCAGTACTTC,CASSVRGSLSYEQYF
TRBV5-1,TRBD1,TRBJ1-4,NA,TGCGCCAGCAGTAACGGACAGGGTAATGAAAAACTGTTTTTT,CASSNGQGNEKLFF
TRBV30,TRBD1,TRBJ1-1,NA,TGTGCCTGGAGTCGGACAGGGGGCCCCTCGCACGACCCAGCTTTCTTT,CAWSRTGGPSHDPAFF
TRBV30,TRBD2,TRBJ2-3,NA,TGTGCCTGGAGTGTAACGGGCGGGAGCCCAGATACGCAGTATTTT,CAWSVTGGSPDTQYF
TRBV28,TRBD1,TRBJ1-1,NA,TGTGCCAGCACCGTGACAGGGGTGGGGACTGAAGCTTTCTTT,CASTVTGVGTEAFF
TRBV28,TRBD2,TRBJ2-1,NA,TGTGCCAAAATAGCGGGAGCGAGCTACAATGAGCAGTTCTTC,CAKIAGASYNEQFF
TRBV28,NA,TRBJ2-7,NA,TGTGCCAGCTCCTGGTCGGACGAGCAGTACTTC,CASSWSDEQYF
TRBV6-6,TRBD2,TRBJ2-1,NA,TGTGCCAGCAGTTTCCTAGCCAGCGGGAGGGCCATCGAGCAGTTCTTC,CASSFLASGRAIEQFF
TRBV9,TRBD1,TRBJ2-5,NA,TGTGCCAGCAGCGCCTATAACAGGGGTCAAGAGACCCAGTACTTC,CASSAYNRGQETQYF
TRBV7-3,NA,TRBJ2-2,NA,TGTGCCAGCAGCCAACTCGGTAGCACCGGGGAGCTGTTTTTT,CASSQLGSTGELFF
TRBV28,TRBD1,TRBJ1-1,NA,TGTGCCAGCAGTAGAAGGGACAGGGGGGGTGCTGAAGCTTTCTTT,CASSRRDRGGAEAFF
TRBV10-1,TRBD2,TRBJ2-3,NA,TGCGCCAGCAGTGAGTTGGGCGGGGGTAGCACAGATACGCAGTATTTT,CASSELGGGSTDTQYF
TRBV10-3,NA,TRBJ1-5,NA,TGTGCCATCCGTGGACAGAGTAATCAGCCCCAGCATTTT,CAIRGQSNQPQHF
TRBV6-1,NA,TRBJ1-4,NA,TGTGCCAGCAGTGAAGCCGGGGGAACTAATGAAAAACTGTTTTTT,CASSEAGGTNEKLFF
TRBV29-1,NA,TRBJ2-2,NA,TGCAGCGACCTCGGACTGAAGGACGGGGAGCTGTTTTTT,CSDLGLKDGELFF
TRBV3-1/TRBV3-2,NA,TRBJ1-4,NA,TGTGCCAGCAGGGCGGGGGCGACTAATGAAAAACTGTTTTTT,CASRAGATNEKLFF
TRBV18,NA,TRBJ1-3,NA,TGTGCCAGCTCACCACAGTCAAGCTCCTCTGGAAACACCATATATTTT,CASSPQSSSSGNTIYF
TRBV10-3,NA,TRBJ2-1,NA,TGTGCCATCAGTTCGGGACATACAAAGGTTGAGCAGTTCTTC,CAISSGHTKVEQFF
TRBV9,NA,TRBJ1-2,NA,TGTGCCAGCGCCCCTCAGGGTGGGTTCTATGGCTACACCTTC,CASAPQGGFYGYTF
TRBV5-5,TRBD1,TRBJ2-1,NA,TGTGCCAGCAGTTTCGCTTCAGGGGGCCTTACCTACAATGAGCAGTTCTTC,CASSFASGGLTYNEQFF
TRBV14,TRBD2,TRBJ2-1,NA,TGTGCCAGCAGCCAAGTTGGGACTAGTAGAAATGAGCAGTTCTTC,CASSQVGTSRNEQFF
TRBV19,NA,TRBJ2-7,NA,TGTGCCAGTAGTACGACCCGGGGTAACGAGCAGTACTTC,CASSTTRGNEQYF
TRBV2,TRBD1,TRBJ1-6,NA,TGTGCCAGCAGTGAACTTGGACAGGGGGGTTCACCCCTCCACTTT,CASSELGQGGSPLHF
TRBV19,TRBD1,TRBJ2-2,NA,TGTGCCAGTAGTATAGCCGGGACAGGGCTTTTTTACGGGGAGCTGTTTTTT,CASSIAGTGLFYGELFF
TRBV18,TRBD2,TRBJ2-7,NA,TGTGCCAGCTCACCACTTAGGCGTCCCGGGCTAGCGGGAGGGCCAGCCGAGCAGTACTTC,CASSPLRRPGLAGGPAEQYF
TRBV9,TRBD1,TRBJ2-2,NA,TGTGCCAGCAGCTCCACCCCAGGGGGAGACCCCGGGGAGCTGTTTTTT,CASSSTPGGDPGELFF
TRBV5-4,NA,TRBJ2-2,NA,TGTGCCAGCAGCTTAGGGACTCTAAACACCGGGGAGCTGTTTTTT,CASSLGTLNTGELFF